There are many counts of the clone carrying this TCR beta chain. Antigen specificity is unknown. These data are taken from a study of identical twins. The CDR3 is made up of 12 amino acids. Per the germline V gene, CDR1 is KGHDR and CDR2 is SFDVKD. Trimming shortened V by 12 bases and J by 6 bases, and 16 bases separated the two germline ends. Template switching supplied a universal primer site; unique molecular identifiers were carried on the cDNA. TCRdb re-derived calls from the 5' RACE reads in MiXCR, one entry per CDR3 protein. The profile shows about 700,000 distinct CDR3 sequences, 8% to 9% of them singletons. General observations from the study: Modelling approaches yielded underestimates of out-of-frame TCR alpha sharing between monozygotic twins. Fewer insertions characterized abundant cord blood beta clonotypes, whereas memory repertoires showed none.

This same sample was also taken into another study, of yellow fever vaccine responses in identical twins. Turning to that study: Reportedly, twins' vaccine T cell responses looked partly convergent and partly personalized.

The V and J genes are TRBV24-1 and TRBJ1-2, with D hard to call. Sequenced: PBMCs. The sequence derives from a woman between 18 and 29 years old in good health. Written as DNA, the CDR3 is TGTGCCCCTCGGACCGTCAGGAATGGCTACACCTTC. Its translation is CAPRTVRNGYTF.